One sample yielded the 28 T cell receptor beta chains listed below, sequenced in a study of T cell responses to AZD1222 COVID-19 vaccine. Some clones are missing from TCRdb's copy, which holds only in-frame ones; the method was immunoSEQ multiplex PCR. Here the sample spans fewer than 200,000 clones, 85% to 90% being singletons. Sequences were derived from peripheral blood, sampled 28 days after the second AZD1222 dose. These receptors came from an adult who received the AZD1222 COVID-19 vaccine.

The chain carries TRBV6-5 and TRBJ1-1, with 9 bases matching TRBD1. This CDR3 region has 14 residues. The junction had 4 bases not matched to a gene; V was cut back by 6 bases and J by 2 bases. CDR1 and CDR2 (germline): MNHEY, SVGAGI. The CDR3 DNA reads as TGTGCCAGCAGCGCGGGACAGGGCAACACTGAAGCTTTCTTT. Encoded protein: CASSAGQGNTEAFF.

The V and J genes are TRBV7-6 and TRBJ1-1, with 7 bases identical to TRBD1. J was trimmed by 2 bases and V by 5 bases; bases with no gene match: 8. CDR1 SGHVS and CDR2 FNYEAQ come from the germline V gene. The CDR3 is 15 residues long. The CDR3 bases are TGTGCCAGCAGCCTTCGACAGGGAGGCAACACTGAAGCTTTCTTT. Protein sequence: CASSLRQGGNTEAFF.

The chain carries TRBV5-1 and TRBJ2-3; unclear D gene. The V gene lost 1 base and the J gene lost 6 bases, with 3 bases spanning the gap. This CDR3 comprises 11 residues. The germline V gene has CDR1 SGHRS and CDR2 YFSETQ. CDR3 in amino acids: CASSLRDTQYF. CDR3 in DNA: TGCGCCAGCAGCTTGAGGGATACGCAGTATTTT.

The sample holds one count of this clone. The rearrangement joins TRBV15 to TRBJ2-7; the match to TRBD1 covers 8 bases. After removal of 5 bases from V and 3 bases from J, the junction contained 9 bases not matched to a gene. CDR3 length: 15 amino acids. Germline-derived CDR1 and CDR2 are LNHNV and YYDKDF (reference sequence). The CDR3 sequence is CATSARTGSNYEQYF. CDR3 coding DNA: TGTGCCACCAGCGCACGGACAGGGTCAAACTACGAGCAGTACTTC.

V is TRBV5-4 and J is TRBJ2-3; 8 nucleotides align to TRBD2. The J segment lost 1 base and the V segment lost 4 bases, leaving 5 bases of the junction unmatched. The CDR3 consists of 15 residues. Germline CDR1 SGHNT, CDR2 YYREEE (reference sequence). The CDR3 protein is CASSPGGQGTDTQYF. The CDR3 DNA is TGTGCCAGCAGCCCGGGGGGGCAGGGCACAGATACGCAGTATTTT.

This rearrangement joins TRBV2 to TRBJ1-1; D uncertain. From germline, CDR1 is SNHLY and CDR2 FYNNEI. Trimming stripped 5 bases from V and 2 bases from J, with 9 bases between. CDR3 length: 13 residues. CDR3 nucleotides: TGTGCCAGCAGTCAACACGGAAACACTGAAGCTTTCTTT. It yields the protein CASSQHGNTEAFF.

This chain uses TRBV11-1 with TRBJ2-7; 7 bases are a match to TRBD2. This CDR3 has 16 residues. Trimming took 2 bases from V and 0 from J; bases not matched to a gene: 7. Germline lookup yields CDR1 SGHAT and CDR2 FQDESV (reference sequence). CDR3 bases: TGTGCCAGCAGCTTAAGCCTAGCGGTGAGCTCCTACGAGCAGTACTTC. Its translation: CASSLSLAVSSYEQYF.

V usage is TRBV11-2 and J usage is TRBJ1-3, with no clear D. Germline CDR1 and CDR2: SGHAT and FQNNGV. V dropped 11 bases and J dropped 0 bases, with 14 bases sitting between them. This CDR3 spans 14 amino acids. The CDR3 region is CASSPTRSGNTIYF. The CDR3 region has the DNA TGTGCCTCCTCCCCTACGCGCTCTGGAAACACCATATATTTT. Drawing the rest from reference TRBV11-2 and TRBJ1-3, the complete variable domain is EAGVAQSPRYKIIEKRQSVAFWCNPISGHATLYWYQQILGQGPKLLIQFQNNGVVDDSQLPKDRFSAERLKGVDSTLKIQPAKLEDSAVYLCASSPTRSGNTIYFGEGSWLTVV.

The J gene is TRBJ2-7, the V gene TRBV11-2; unclear D gene. From germline, CDR1 is SGHAT and CDR2 FQNNGV. The ends were cut back, 2 bases at V and 6 bases at J, with 8 bases in the middle. This CDR3 comprises 12 residues. The CDR3: CASSLWSTEQYF. CDR3 bases: TGTGCCAGCAGCTTATGGAGTACCGAGCAGTACTTC.

This chain links TRBV5-1 with TRBJ2-1, with D maybe TRBD1 (6 bases). V lost 4 bases to trimming and J lost 0 bases, with 14 bases between them. The CDR3 extends over 16 amino acids. Per the germline V gene, CDR1 is SGHRS and CDR2 is YFSETQ. The DNA of the CDR3 is TGCGCCAGCAGCCGTAACCGGGACACCTCCTACAATGAGCAGTTCTTC. Amino acids: CASSRNRDTSYNEQFF.

This clone was recorded only once. In DNA, the CDR3 is TGTGCCAGCAGCTTGGTAACGTCCGCGATAGATACGCAGTATTTT. This translates into CASSLVTSAIDTQYF. This chain uses TRBV5-4 with TRBJ2-3; unclear D gene. Germline V lookup: CDR1 SGHNT, CDR2 YYREEE (reference sequence). This CDR3 comprises 15 residues. The ends were cut back, 0 bases at V and 5 bases at J, with 13 bases in the middle.

The CDR3 nucleotides are TGTGCCAGCCTCAACAGGAGCCCATATAATTCACCCCTCCACTTT. It is translated as CASLNRSPYNSPLHF. The V and J genes are TRBV7-4 and TRBJ1-6; D is possibly TRBD1 (5 bases). The germline V and J ends were trimmed by 8 bases and 4 bases, with 15 bases remaining between them. Germline V gene lookup returns CDR1 SGHVT and CDR2 SQSDAQ. This CDR3 spans 15 amino acids.

This clone was observed a single time. The CDR3 region is CACSRGGVSDTEAFF. The CDR3 coding sequence is TGTGCCTGTTCCCGAGGGGGGGTCAGCGACACTGAAGCTTTCTTT. The chain carries TRBV30 and TRBJ1-1, with D possibly TRBD1 on 6 matching bases. The CDR3 length is 15 residues. Trimming left V 6 bases short and J 3 bases short, with 20 bases between. Germline V CDR1 and CDR2: GTSNPN, SVGIG (reference sequence).

The rearrangement links TRBV13 to TRBJ2-5; maybe TRBD2 (6 bases). Germline loops: CDR1 PRHDT, CDR2 FYEKMQ (reference sequence). The CDR3 is 14 residues long. V shed 5 bases and J shed 5 bases, with 15 bases lying between them. The CDR3 sequence is CASSGRDFGETQYF. The DNA for the CDR3 is TGTGCCAGCAGCGGCCGGGACTTCGGGGAGACCCAGTACTTC.

The genes are TRBV15 and TRBJ2-1; 9 bases align to TRBD1. CDR3 size: 17 residues. Germline CDR1 LNHNV, CDR2 YYDKDF (reference sequence). After removal of 1 base from V and 5 bases from J, the junction contained 9 bases not matched to a gene. The DNA of the CDR3 is TGTGCCACCAGCAGAGGAACCGGGACAGGGTCCGACAATGAGCAGTTCTTC. This translates into CATSRGTGTGSDNEQFF.

This chain uses TRBV5-8 with TRBJ1-2; 8 bases fit TRBD1. This CDR3 comprises 15 residues. Germline lookup yields CDR1 SGHTS and CDR2 YDEGEE. J lost 0 bases, V lost 3 bases, and 4 bases had no gene match. CDR3: CASSSGQDPNYGYTF. The CDR3 DNA is TGTGCCAGCAGCTCGGGACAGGATCCTAACTATGGCTACACCTTC.

The rearrangement uses TRBV5-5 and TRBJ2-7, with a weak D call TRBD1 (7 bases). V gave up 0 bases and J gave up 1 base, with 20 bases separating them. The CDR3 is made up of 18 amino acids. CDR1 and CDR2 (germline): SGHKS, YYEKEE (reference sequence). DNA of the CDR3: TGTGCCAGCAGCTTGGTAGGTAGGGGGGACAGAAATTCCTACGAGCAGTACTTC. It translates to CASSLVGRGDRNSYEQYF.

This clone was picked up one time. Compared with germline, one end of the junction differs, possibly owing to a read error. This rearrangement joins TRBV5-8 to TRBJ2-7, with D possibly being TRBD2 (7 bases). This CDR3 contains 13 residues. Germline V CDR1 and CDR2: SGHTS, YDEGEE. The CDR3, as DNA: TGTGCCAGCGCGCCTGGGGGGCGGGGGCCCGCCATCTTC. It specifies CASAPGGRGPAIF.

The chain uses TRBV5-4 and TRBJ1-2; the match to TRBD1 covers 7 bases. J was trimmed by 5 bases and V by 4 bases; bases with no gene match: 8. Germline CDR1 SGHNT, CDR2 YYREEE (reference sequence). This CDR3 contains 14 residues. CDR3 bases: TGTGCCAGCAGCCCGCCGCCAGGGGGTTATGGCTACACCTTC. This sequence encodes CASSPPPGGYGYTF.

The chain couples TRBV10-1 to TRBJ2-7; TRBD1 agrees at 8 bases. CDR3 length: 16 residues. V was clipped by 0 bases and J by 0 bases; unmatched bases: 4. CDR1 and CDR2 from the germline V gene are WNHNN and SYGVQD (reference sequence). The CDR3 sequence is CASSESGDRSSYEQYF. As DNA, the CDR3 is TGCGCCAGCAGTGAGTCAGGGGACAGGAGCTCCTACGAGCAGTACTTC.

This clone was observed a single time. This chain connects TRBV19 to TRBJ2-1, with 7 bases fitting TRBD1. CDR3 size: 15 residues. After removal of 5 bases from V and 4 bases from J, the junction contained 8 bases not matched to a gene. Germline V lookup: CDR1 LNHDA, CDR2 SQIVND (reference sequence). DNA of the CDR3: TGTGCCAGTAGTCTTCACAGGGGACAGTACAATGAGCAGTTCTTC. Protein: CASSLHRGQYNEQFF. The full variable domain, its missing parts supplied by reference TRBV19 and TRBJ2-1, is DGGITQSPKYLFRKEGQNVTLSCEQNLNHDAMYWYRQDPGQGLRLIYYSQIVNDFQKGDIAEGYSVSREKKESFPLTVTSAQKNPTAFYLCASSLHRGQYNEQFFGPGTRLTVL.

The chain uses TRBV5-1 and TRBJ1-1; 10 bases fit TRBD1. The CDR3 totals 15 residues. Per the germline V gene, CDR1 is SGHRS and CDR2 is YFSETQ. Trimming at V came to 7 bases and at J to 4 bases, leaving 10 bases not matched to a gene. Written as DNA, the CDR3 is TGCGCCAGCCGGACAGGGGGATTTTTGGGCACTGAAGCTTTCTTT. Protein product: CASRTGGFLGTEAFF.

The V call is TRBV7-2, the J call TRBJ1-5, with 9 bases that match TRBD1. Germline CDR1 SGHTA, CDR2 FQGNSA. J lost 3 bases, V lost 5 bases, and 8 bases had no gene match. This CDR3 region has 16 residues. CDR3 in DNA: TGTGCCAGCAGCGAGGACAGGGGAAGGCCCAATCAGCCCCAGCATTTT. This sequence encodes CASSEDRGRPNQPQHF.

The chain joins TRBV6-5 to TRBJ2-7, with 7 bases identical to TRBD1. With V trimmed by 0 bases and J by 1 base, 3 bases remained unmatched. The CDR3 loop spans 15 amino acids. Germline V gene data show CDR1 as MNHEY and CDR2 as SVGAGI. CDR3 nucleotide sequence: TGTGCCAGCAGTTACTCCCTGGACAGGTCCTACGAGCAGTACTTC. It codes for CASSYSLDRSYEQYF.

This chain links TRBV29-1 with TRBJ2-3; D possibly corresponds to TRBD1 (5 bases). V shed 3 bases and J shed 3 bases, with 22 bases lying between them. CDR3 length equals 17 residues. Germline lookup yields CDR1 SQVTM and CDR2 ANQGSEA. CDR3 coding DNA: TGCAGCGTTGACGAAATCCCAGGGTTGATCTTAACAGATACGCAGTATTTT. Amino acid sequence: CSVDEIPGLILTDTQYF.

This chain uses TRBV5-1 with TRBJ2-3; TRBD2 matches at 8 bases. This CDR3 is 18 amino acids long. Looked up from germline, CDR1 is SGHRS and CDR2 is YFSETQ. Germline trimming cut 2 bases from V and 0 bases from J; bases unmatched to any gene: 11. In nucleotides, the CDR3 is TGCGCCAGCAGCTTCCTCCCGACTAGCGCTTCTAGCACAGATACGCAGTATTTT. Protein sequence: CASSFLPTSASSTDTQYF.

The chain joins TRBV21-1 to TRBJ1-2. TRBV21-1 represents a pseudogene. The CDR3 is made up of 8 amino acids. CDR3 nucleotide sequence: TGTGCCAGCACCCTCAACACCTTC. It codes for CASTLNTF.

The chain carries TRBV7-2 and TRBJ1-1; no clear D gene. V was trimmed by 4 bases and J by 0 bases, leaving 9 bases between them. This CDR3 is 14 amino acids long. Per the germline V gene, CDR1 is SGHTA and CDR2 is FQGNSA. For the CDR3, the DNA is TGTGCCAGCAGCTACGGGATTCTGAACACTGAAGCTTTCTTT. Translating gives CASSYGILNTEAFF.